The 12 T cell receptor beta chains given below trace back to one sample, sequenced in a study of Tregs in tolerant kidney transplant recipients. The repertoire was sequenced with immunoSEQ multiplex PCR; TCRdb's copy has only in-frame clones and lacks some. The data show about 110,000 clones, with around 89% seen just once and roughly 0.35% held by the top ten. Material: CD4+ T cells from blood, obtained before the transplant. These receptor sequences come from a human donor who received a combined kidney and bone marrow transplant.

The CDR3 DNA reads TGCGCCAGCAGTCCGGAGGGTCTCATAAACATTCAGTACTTC. This translates into CASSPEGLINIQYF. This chain links TRBV5-1 with TRBJ2-4, with D possibly matching TRBD2 (6 bases). The CDR3 is made up of 14 amino acids. V lost 5 bases, J lost 6 bases, and 15 bases lay in between. Germline V gives CDR1 SGHRS, CDR2 YFSETQ.

V usage is TRBV1 and J usage is TRBJ2-2; the table's D call of TRBD2 was not tested on the DNA. TRBV1 constitutes a pseudogene. CDR3 length: 17 amino acids. The CDR3 coding sequence is TGCACCAGCAGCGAAGAGAATAGAGCGGGGGGGCCCGGGGAGCTGTTTTTT. Its protein product is CTSSEENRAGGPGELFF.

The chain couples TRBV2 to TRBJ2-4; D call uncertain. V was pared by 2 bases and J by 8 bases, with 13 bases between. The CDR3 contains 14 residues. Per the germline V gene, CDR1 is SNHLY and CDR2 is FYNNEI. The CDR3 DNA follows: TGTGCCAGCAGTGAATACACGGGTGAGGACATTCAGTACTTC. Amino acid sequence: CASSEYTGEDIQYF.

V usage is TRBV11-2 and J usage is TRBJ2-3, with TRBD2 identical over 8 bases. The CDR3 covers 17 residues. Germline V CDR1 and CDR2: SGHAT, FQNNGV. Germline trimming cut 3 bases from V and 5 bases from J; bases unmatched to any gene: 13. CDR3 protein: CASSFRSTRAGGDTQYF. The CDR3 coding sequence is TGTGCCAGCAGCTTTCGCTCTACTAGGGCGGGGGGAGATACGCAGTATTTT.

This sequence joins TRBV6-1 and TRBJ2-1, with 7 bases aligning to TRBD1. The germline V gene encodes CDR1 MNHNS and CDR2 SASEGT. V shed 4 bases and J 4 bases; nucleotides not matched to a gene: 7. The CDR3 covers 15 residues. The CDR3 sequence is CASSGPGQRYNEQFF. CDR3 DNA: TGTGCCAGCAGTGGGCCGGGACAGAGATACAATGAGCAGTTCTTC.

The chain employs TRBV25-1 and TRBJ2-2; D ambiguous. The V end lost 2 bases, the J end lost 2 bases, and 6 bases lay between the germline ends. Germline V gene lookup returns CDR1 MGHDK and CDR2 SYGVNS. This CDR3 has 14 amino acids. The CDR3 is CASSEHTNTGELFF. The DNA for the CDR3 is TGTGCCAGCAGTGAACACACCAACACCGGGGAGCTGTTTTTT.

V usage is TRBV6-5 and J usage is TRBJ1-1, with D maybe TRBD1 (5 bases). There are 15 residues in the CDR3. The germline V and J ends were trimmed by 6 bases and 3 bases, with 17 bases remaining between them. Germline values: CDR1 MNHEY, CDR2 SVGAGI. CDR3 DNA sequence: TGTGCCAGCAGGATCCACCGGGGGGTTGACACTGAAGCTTTCTTT. Protein sequence: CASRIHRGVDTEAFF.

The genes are TRBV28 and TRBJ2-2; possible D gene TRBD2, 6 bases. This CDR3 has 17 amino acids. Germline CDR1 is MDHEN and CDR2 is SYDVKM. V shed 4 bases and J shed 0 bases, with 15 bases lying between them. DNA for the CDR3: TGTGCCAGCAGTTGGGGGAGGTTTCTCGCGAACACCGGGGAGCTGTTTTTT. This translates into CASSWGRFLANTGELFF.

The J gene is TRBJ1-1, the V gene TRBV6-5, with no clear D. Trimming removed 6 bases from V and 3 bases from J, with 11 bases in between. The length of the CDR3 is 13 residues. The germline V gene has CDR1 MNHEY and CDR2 SVGAGI. The CDR3 DNA sequence: TGTGCCAGCAGCCGGGGTAGGGACACTGAAGCTTTCTTT. Its protein product is CASSRGRDTEAFF.

V usage is TRBV4-1 and J usage is TRBJ2-1, with 13 bases lining up with TRBD2. V lost 4 bases and J lost 7; bases outside the gene matches: 4. In germline, CDR1 is MGHRA, CDR2 YSYEKL. The CDR3 sequence is 15 residues long. DNA for the CDR3: TGCGCCAGCAGCCCGACTAGCGGGAGGAGGAATGAGCAGTTCTTC. It translates to CASSPTSGRRNEQFF.

V and J are TRBV9 and TRBJ2-1; the match to TRBD2 covers 9 bases. Germline-derived CDR1 and CDR2 are SGDLS and YYNGEE. The CDR3 runs to 18 residues. With 4 bases clipped from V and 5 bases from J, the junction kept 16 bases outside the gene matches. Here the CDR3 reads CASSPRLRVAGDHNEQFF. CDR3 in DNA: TGTGCCAGCAGCCCAAGGTTGAGGGTAGCGGGAGACCACAATGAGCAGTTCTTC.

The chain employs TRBV6-1 and TRBJ1-4; 9 nucleotides agree with TRBD1. Per the germline V gene, CDR1 is MNHNS and CDR2 is SASEGT. V shed 2 bases, J shed 4 bases, and the junction held 5 bases outside the gene matches. The CDR3 spans 16 residues. CDR3 protein: CASSERQGVGNEKLFF. The CDR3 DNA reads TGTGCCAGCAGTGAACGACAGGGGGTGGGTAATGAAAAACTGTTTTTT.